This is a list of T cell receptor beta chains from one sample in a study of blood T cell repertoires in COVID-19. Generated by immunoSEQ multiplex PCR, the TCRdb table keeps only in-frame clones and is missing some. This table has 37,000 or so clones, under 90% appearing once. Sequencing was carried out using peripheral blood. Receptor source: a human donor in a cohort sampled during active COVID-19. Each CDR3 is given with its conserved first and last residue. D genes are given only for firm matches. For some rows the clone size is stated as once, few or many, or as a class when expanded; others skip it.

J | D | size | V | length | DNA | CDR3
TRBJ2-7 | TRBD2 | once | TRBV9 | 14 | TGTGCCAGCAGCGTAGGGCTAGCGGGAGGCGAGCAGTACTTC | CASSVGLAGGEQYF
TRBJ2-1 | TRBD2 | NA | TRBV9 | 16 | TGTGCCAGCAGCGTAGCCCCCGGGGGGTCCTACAATGAGCAGTTCTTC | CASSVAPGGSYNEQFF
TRBJ1-3 | NA | NA | TRBV6-1 | 16 | TGTGCCAGCAGTGTCGCGACAGCAGCCTCTGGAAACACCATATATTTT | CASSVATAASGNTIYF
TRBJ2-5 | NA | once | TRBV27 | 12 | TGTGCCAGCAGAGCTAGCGTTGAGACCCAGTACTTC | CASRASVETQYF
TRBJ1-1 | NA | NA | TRBV7-9 | 14 | TGTGCCAGCAGCCCAACTGAGGGAAAGGGTGAAGCTTTCTTT | CASSPTEGKGEAFF
TRBJ2-5 | NA | NA | TRBV5-6 | 13 | TGTGCCAGCAGCTTGGGGCTGAAAGAGACCCAGTACTTC | CASSLGLKETQYF
TRBJ2-2 | NA | NA | TRBV19 | 16 | TGTGCCAGTAGTATAGAATCCAGGGGAAGACCCGGGGAGCTGTTTTTT | CASSIESRGRPGELFF
TRBJ2-7 | NA | NA | TRBV2 | 11 | TGTGCCAGCAGTGAAAGGGCGGGACAGTACTTC | CASSERAGQYF
TRBJ2-1 | NA | NA | TRBV11-3 | 13 | TGTGCCAGCAGCTTAGATAGTGCATCTCGGCAGTTCTTC | CASSLDSASRQFF
TRBJ2-7 | NA | NA | TRBV27 | 13 | TGTGCCAGCAGTTTAACCGGACACTACGAGCAGTACTTC | CASSLTGHYEQYF
TRBJ1-1 | NA | NA | TRBV9 | 13 | TGTGCCAGCAGCGTAGAGACTAGCACTGAAGCTTTCTTT | CASSVETSTEAFF
TRBJ1-1 | NA | once | TRBV11-3 | 13 | TGTGCCAGCACCGCGACCCCGGGGGAGCGAGCTTTCTTT | CASTATPGERAFF
TRBJ1-1 | NA | NA | TRBV5-1 | 15 | TGCGCCAGCAGCTTCGGGGGGCCGGGGGGAACTGAAGCTTTCTTT | CASSFGGPGGTEAFF
TRBJ2-7 | TRBD2 | few | TRBV6-4 | 14 | TGTGCCAGCAGTGTAAGGACTAGTCTCTACGAGCAGTACTTC | CASSVRTSLYEQYF
TRBJ2-7 | NA | NA | TRBV12-3/TRBV12-4 | 13 | TGTGCCAGCACCCCCCACACTAGGCACGAGCAGTACTTC | CASTPHTRHEQYF
TRBJ1-1 | NA | NA | TRBV29-1 | 12 | TGCAGCGTGCAAAGGCAGGGCACTGAAGCTTTCTTT | CSVQRQGTEAFF
TRBJ1-6 | NA | NA | TRBV7-9 | 16 | TGTGCCAGCAGCTTAACTTTGCGGGACCCAAATTCACCCCTCCACTTT | CASSLTLRDPNSPLHF
TRBJ2-1 | TRBD2 | NA | TRBV6-5 | 14 | TGTGCCAGCAGATTAGCGGGGGGGAACAATGAGCAGTTCTTC | CASRLAGGNNEQFF
TRBJ1-2 | TRBD1 | NA | TRBV6-5 | 15 | TGTGCCAGCAGTTACTCACAGGGGAGTGTTAATGGCTACACCTTC | CASSYSQGSVNGYTF
TRBJ2-3 | NA | NA | TRBV5-1 | 14 | TGCGCCAGCAGCGGGGGGTCTAGCACAGATACGCAGTATTTT | CASSGGSSTDTQYF
TRBJ2-7 | TRBD2 | NA | TRBV27 | 18 | TGTGCCAGCAGTTGGCTAATAGCGGGAGAGCTATTAACCTACGAGCAGTACTTC | CASSWLIAGELLTYEQYF
TRBJ2-5 | NA | NA | TRBV5-6 | 13 | TGTGCCAGCAGCTTGCGGACGGGGGAGACCCAGTACTTC | CASSLRTGETQYF
TRBJ1-1 | NA | few | TRBV7-9 | 15 | TGTGCCAGCAGCGCCTCAGGGATCATGAACACTGAAGCTTTCTTT | CASSASGIMNTEAFF
TRBJ2-7 | NA | NA | TRBV6-6 | 13 | TGTGCCAGCAGCCTAGACTACGACTACGAGCAGTACTTC | CASSLDYDYEQYF
TRBJ2-6 | TRBD1 | NA | TRBV18 | 18 | TGTGCCAGCTCACCCCCCGGACAGGTTATCTCTGGGGCCAACGTCCTGACTTTC | CASSPPGQVISGANVLTF
TRBJ2-3 | TRBD1 | NA | TRBV11-2 | 16 | TGTGCCAGCAGCTTAGACGGCAGGGGGTACCAAGATACGCAGTATTTT | CASSLDGRGYQDTQYF
TRBJ1-4 | NA | NA | TRBV18 | 14 | TGTGCCAGCTCCGCAGGGGCAACTAATGAAAAACTGTTTTTT | CASSAGATNEKLFF
TRBJ1-4 | NA | NA | TRBV6-5 | 15 | TGTGCCGGGAGTACGTGGGGACCGGGAGACGAAAAACTGTTTTTT | CAGSTWGPGDEKLFF
TRBJ2-5 | NA | NA | TRBV3-1/TRBV3-2 | 16 | TGTGCCAGCAGCCAAGATCAAACAGGATTACAAGAGACCCAGTACTTC | CASSQDQTGLQETQYF
TRBJ1-1 | NA | NA | TRBV19 | 13 | TGTGCCAGTAGTATAGTTCGGGGTTCTGAAGCTTTCTTT | CASSIVRGSEAFF
TRBJ2-1 | NA | once | TRBV28 | 15 | TGTGCCAGCAGACAACCGGGACACCTATACAATGAGCAGTTCTTC | CASRQPGHLYNEQFF
TRBJ2-1 | NA | NA | TRBV28 | 15 | TGTGCCAGCAGCCTGGGGGATGGGACAAGGAATGAGCAGTTCTTC | CASSLGDGTRNEQFF
TRBJ1-6 | TRBD1 | few | TRBV18 | 16 | TGTGCCAGCTCACCGTCGGTGGACAGGGGTAATTCACCCCTCCACTTT | CASSPSVDRGNSPLHF
TRBJ1-2 | TRBD1 | NA | TRBV5-6 | 14 | TGTGCCAGCAGCTTCGGGGACAGGGGATATGGCTACACCTTC | CASSFGDRGYGYTF
TRBJ2-7 | NA | NA | TRBV6-5 | 12 | TGTGCCAGCAGTTACACCACAGGGGAGCAGTACTTC | CASSYTTGEQYF
TRBJ2-3 | NA | once | TRBV12-5 | 14 | TGTGCTAGTGGTTTTGAGCGGTTCACAGATACGCAGTATTTT | CASGFERFTDTQYF
TRBJ1-2 | TRBD1 | NA | TRBV29-1 | 14 | TGCAGCGTTGAAATGGGGACAGGGGGCTATGGCTACACCTTC | CSVEMGTGGYGYTF
TRBJ2-5 | NA | NA | TRBV12-1 | 20 | TGTGCCAGCAGCTTTCGGCAGGGGGCTCGTCGGGGTCTCGGGCGAGAGACCCAGTACTTC | CASSFRQGARRGLGRETQYF
TRBJ1-2 | TRBD1 | NA | TRBV19 | 15 | TGTGCCAGTAGTCCGGGAGCAGGGACAGTTCCTGGCTACACCTTC | CASSPGAGTVPGYTF
TRBJ2-2 | TRBD1 | once | TRBV7-2 | 15 | TGTGCCAGCAGCCCACAGGGGGCCCACACCGGGGAGCTGTTTTTT | CASSPQGAHTGELFF
TRBJ2-3 | NA | NA | TRBV28 | 14 | TGTGCCAGCAGTCGGGGAGGAGGGCCAGATACGCAGTATTTT | CASSRGGGPDTQYF
TRBJ2-7 | NA | once | TRBV3-1/TRBV3-2 | 14 | TGTGCCAGCAGCCAAGGACCGGACAGTTACGAGCAGTACTTC | CASSQGPDSYEQYF
TRBJ2-7 | TRBD1 | NA | TRBV9 | 15 | TGTGCCAGCAGCGGAACCGGGACAGGGGGCTTCGAGCAGTACTTC | CASSGTGTGGFEQYF
TRBJ2-5 | NA | NA | TRBV29-1 | 15 | TGCAGCGTTGTCGTGGGGCAGGGGCCTCGAGAGACCCAGTACTTC | CSVVVGQGPRETQYF
TRBJ2-3 | TRBD2 | NA | TRBV9 | 17 | TGTGCCAGCAGCGTAGGGCGGGGGGGCCCTAGCACAGATACGCAGTATTTT | CASSVGRGGPSTDTQYF
TRBJ2-5 | NA | NA | TRBV7-2 | 13 | TGTGCCAGCAGCTTAGGGGCATCCGGGACCCAGTACTTC | CASSLGASGTQYF
TRBJ1-2 | TRBD1 | NA | TRBV19 | 16 | TGTGCCAGTAGTACCCTCGGACAGGGGGCTAACTATGGCTACACCTTC | CASSTLGQGANYGYTF
TRBJ2-7 | NA | NA | TRBV10-3 | 12 | TGTGCCATCGGTACAGGGTCGGTCGAGCAGTACTTC | CAIGTGSVEQYF
TRBJ2-3 | TRBD2 | NA | TRBV7-9 | 16 | TGTGCCAGCAGCTTAGGGCTAGCGGGGGGCCCAGATACGCAGTATTTT | CASSLGLAGGPDTQYF
TRBJ1-2 | NA | few | TRBV6-5 | 15 | TGTGCCAGCAGTTCGAGACATCCTTCAAACTATGGCTACACCTTC | CASSSRHPSNYGYTF
TRBJ2-5 | NA | NA | TRBV5-1 | 15 | TGCGCCAGCAGCTTGGCCTCGGGGTTAGGGGAGACCCAGTACTTC | CASSLASGLGETQYF
TRBJ2-7 | NA | few | TRBV7-6 | 13 | TGTGCCAGCAGCTTAGCGCGTTACGGCGAGCAGTACTTC | CASSLARYGEQYF
TRBJ2-1 | TRBD2 | NA | TRBV7-2 | 17 | TGTGCCAGCAGCTTAGCGGTGTTGGGGACTAGCGGTAATGAGCAGTTCTTC | CASSLAVLGTSGNEQFF
TRBJ1-5 | TRBD1 | once | TRBV10-3 | 16 | TGTGCCATCAGTGCCGACGTGTCAACAGGGGCTCGGACCCAGCATTTT | CAISADVSTGARTQHF
TRBJ2-1 | TRBD1 | NA | TRBV6-2/TRBV6-3 | 14 | TGTGCCAGCAGTGGGTTGACAGGGTTTAATGAGCAGTTCTTC | CASSGLTGFNEQFF
TRBJ1-6 | NA | NA | TRBV5-4 | 15 | TGTGCCAGCAGCTTGCCGGGGGGGTATAATTCACCCCTCCACTTT | CASSLPGGYNSPLHF
TRBJ2-1 | NA | NA | TRBV7-2 | 15 | TGTGCCAGCAGCTTAGGTTGGGCCAACTACAATGAGCAGTTCTTC | CASSLGWANYNEQFF